The source of this T cell receptor beta chain is a study of T cells after yellow fever vaccination. Study results and caveats: After the booster, over 95% of CD4 and approximately 87% of CD8 primary-response clones were re-detected. Peak timing came faster in the weaker secondary response, day 5 versus 15. Clonotypes found in both CD4 and CD8 compartments made up a small share.

This CDR3 comprises 15 residues. The ends were cut back, 6 bases at V and 3 bases at J, with 17 bases in the middle. Germline V gene data show CDR1 as SGHDT and CDR2 as YYEEEE. Making TCR cDNA involved 5'RACE template switching, which added UMIs and a universal primer site. A single record per CDR3 protein comes from TCRdb applying MiXCR to the 5' RACE reads. The repertoire holds 300,000 or so distinct CDR3 sequences, 13% seen once, with roughly 0.5% in the top ten. This clonotype was observed a handful of times. Antigen: not known. The chain links TRBV5-6 to TRBJ2-3; D is possibly TRBD1 or TRBD2 (5 bases each). The sequence derives from a man aged 25-45 years who received the YFV17D yellow fever vaccine. The specimen comprised CD4+ T cells sorted from PBMCs, sampled 45 days after the yellow fever booster vaccination. This CDR3 is CASNLKAWGTDTQYF. Here the CDR3 DNA reads TGTGCCAGCAACTTAAAGGCTTGGGGGACAGATACGCAGTATTTT.